This T cell receptor (beta chain) stems from a study of blood T cell repertoires in COVID-19. As concerns this clone: The identical CDR3 is also encoded by other nucleotide sequences in the sample.

Per the germline V gene, CDR1 is MDHEN and CDR2 is SYDVKM. V shed 2 bases and J 2 bases; nucleotides not matched to a gene: 4. The CDR3 is 16 residues long. The method was immunoSEQ multiplex PCR; TCRdb's version includes in-frame clones alone and lacks a portion of them. Among 200,000 to 250,000 clones listed, approximately 82% were seen once. V and J are TRBV28 and TRBJ1-2; 11 bases are shared with TRBD1. The sequence came from a man aged 35 to 55 who had recovered from COVID-19. The sequencing sample was made of PBMCs or T cells enriched from blood (not recorded which). The CDR3, as DNA: TGTGCCAGCAGTTTACTCGGGACAGGGGGAAACTATGGCTACACCTTC. Amino acid sequence: CASSLLGTGGNYGYTF.